Below, 25 T cell receptor beta chains from the same sample are listed, as sequenced in a study of molecular identifiers for immune sequencing clone quantification. TCRdb recomputed calls from the PCR reads with MiXCR, one row per CDR3 protein. Of 400,000 to 600,000 distinct CDR3 sequences listed, around 23% are singletons. Sequencing input: naive CD8+ T cells from blood, with Jurkat cell RNA spiked in. This sample's subset: FACS-sorted CD8+CD4-CCR7+CD45RA+ naive T cells. The source is a human donor in good health. Some libraries in this study had Jurkat cell RNA spiked in.

This clonotype was counted many times. The CDR3 sequence: CASSSFGPWDTQYF. The CDR3 DNA sequence: TGCGCCAGCAGCTCGTTCGGCCCCTGGGATACGCAGTATTTT. The V and J genes are TRBV5-1 and TRBJ2-3, with D hard to call. The CDR3 is made up of 14 amino acids. The ends were cut back, 3 bases at V and 6 bases at J, with 14 bases in the middle. Looked up from germline, CDR1 is SGHRS and CDR2 is YFSETQ.

Only a few counts were recorded for this clonotype. The V call is TRBV9, the J call TRBJ2-2; 7 bases map to TRBD1. This CDR3 comprises 19 residues. The V segment lost 1 base and the J segment 2 bases; nucleotides outside the gene matches: 14. CDR1 is SGDLS, CDR2 YYNGEE, per germline. In DNA, the CDR3 is TGTGCCAGCAGCGTATCGGAGACAGGGTTCGGGGAAAACACCGGGGAGCTGTTTTTT. Its protein is CASSVSETGFGENTGELFF.

The chain uses TRBV5-3 and TRBJ2-7; 14 bases align to TRBD2. TRBV5-3 is designated an ORF whose function remains uncertain. The junction had 10 bases not matched to a gene; V was cut back by 8 bases and J by 6 bases. This CDR3 comprises 15 residues. CDR3 sequence: CASSPGTSGSCEQYF. CDR3 coding DNA: TGTGCCAGCAGCCCCGGGACTAGCGGGAGCTGCGAGCAGTACTTC.

This clonotype turned up a few times. V gene TRBV6-5 combines with J gene TRBJ2-6; either TRBD1 or TRBD2 may supply D (5 bases each). The CDR3 is 15 amino acids. Per germline, CDR1 MNHEY and CDR2 SVGAGI. Trimming removed 2 bases from V and 4 bases from J, with 9 bases in between. The CDR3: CASSYGGTGANVLTF. For the CDR3, the DNA is TGTGCCAGCAGTTACGGGGGAACCGGGGCCAACGTCCTGACTTTC.

The chain couples TRBV4-3 to TRBJ1-6; D gene ambiguous. Germline loops: CDR1 LGHNA, CDR2 YSLEER. The V end was cut by 0 bases, the J end by 6 bases, with 12 bases between. The CDR3 has 16 amino acids. CDR3 protein: CASSQDYSDSNSPLHF. Here the CDR3 DNA reads TGCGCCAGCAGCCAAGATTATAGCGATAGTAATTCACCCCTCCACTTT.

The CDR3 nucleotides read TGTGCCAGCAGCTTAACAGACGGATTTAACTATGGCTACACCTTC. Residues: CASSLTDGFNYGYTF. V and J are TRBV7-9 and TRBJ1-2; D is ambiguous. The V gene lost 2 bases and the J gene lost 1 base, with 11 bases spanning the gap. This CDR3 is built from 15 residues. CDR1 and CDR2 (germline): SEHNR, FQNEAQ (reference sequence).

In the case of this clonotype: A much bigger clone sits one base away, suggesting this may be a read error. CDR3 protein: CASSLSGGGGDQPQHF. CDR3 nucleotides: TGTGCCAGCAGCTTGTCAGGGGGAGGGGGCGATCAGCCCCAGCATTTT. This chain connects TRBV5-3 to TRBJ1-5; 7 bases are shared with TRBD1. TRBV5-3 is an ORF, with its function uncertain. CDR3 size: 16 residues.

This clonotype occurred a few times. The genes are TRBV7-9 and TRBJ1-5, with TRBD1 matching 7 bases. CDR3 length: 14 residues. CDR1 is SEHNR, CDR2 FQNEAQ, per germline (reference sequence). Trimming removed 5 bases from V and 6 bases from J; junction bases left unmatched: 7. The CDR3 sequence: CASSRDSRSQPQHF. The CDR3 DNA follows: TGTGCCAGCAGCCGGGACAGCCGGAGTCAGCCCCAGCATTTT.

This clonotype was found a few times. The rearrangement joins TRBV7-9 to TRBJ2-7, with 10 bases identical to TRBD2. V was pared by 1 base and J by 0 bases, with 6 bases of the junction left unmatched. The CDR3 sequence is 17 residues long. Germline assignment: CDR1 SEHNR and CDR2 FQNEAQ (reference sequence). CDR3 nucleotide sequence: TGTGCCAGCAGCTTAGGCGGACTAGCGGAACTCTCCTACGAGCAGTACTTC. Its translation is CASSLGGLAELSYEQYF. The full variable domain, completed using reference TRBV7-9 and TRBJ2-7, is DTGVSQNPRHKITKRGQNVTFRCDPISEHNRLYWYRQTLGQGPEFLTYFQNEAQLEKSRLLSDRFSAERPKGSFSTLEIQRTEQGDSAMYLCASSLGGLAELSYEQYFGPGTRLTVT.

In this sample, this clonotype turned up a few times. This chain links TRBV7-9 with TRBJ2-5; 7 bases are a match to TRBD2. The CDR3 has 15 residues. Losses at the gene ends were 1 base for V and 1 base for J; bases not matched to a gene: 3. The germline CDR1 and CDR2 sequences are SEHNR and FQNEAQ (reference sequence). CDR3 bases: TGTGCCAGCAGCTTAGGTAGCGGGTCCCAAGAGACCCAGTACTTC. It is translated as CASSLGSGSQETQYF.

This sequence joins TRBV30 and TRBJ1-1; 8 bases line up with TRBD1. Germline CDR1 is GTSNPN and CDR2 is SVGIG (reference sequence). This CDR3 has 15 amino acids. Germline trimming cut 0 bases from V and 4 bases from J; bases unmatched to any gene: 7. The CDR3 DNA is TGTGCCTGGAGTGTACAGGGGGTCGGACTCACTGAAGCTTTCTTT. Protein product: CAWSVQGVGLTEAFF.

The gene calls are TRBV7-9 and TRBJ1-6, with D maybe TRBD1 (5 bases). CDR3 length: 14 residues. Germline V gives CDR1 SEHNR, CDR2 FQNEAQ (reference sequence). V lost 5 bases and J lost 9, with 14 bases in between. CDR3 amino acids: CASSPPGSSSPLHF. Written as DNA, the CDR3 is TGTGCCAGCAGCCCCCCAGGGTCGAGTTCACCCCTCCACTTT.

J is TRBJ1-5 and V is TRBV11-2, with a possible D match to TRBD1 (5 bases). The V end lost 0 bases, the J end lost 2 bases, and 8 bases lay between the germline ends. Germline V gene data show CDR1 as SGHAT and CDR2 as FQNNGV. This CDR3 is 15 amino acids long. The CDR3 sequence: CASSLDQGGNQPQHF. In DNA, the CDR3 is TGTGCCAGCAGCTTAGATCAAGGGGGCAATCAGCCCCAGCATTTT.

The rearrangement joins TRBV20-1 to TRBJ2-2, with 15 bases matching TRBD2. The ends lost 0 bases at V and 6 bases at J; junction bases unmatched: 23. Germline CDR1 and CDR2: DFQATT and SNEGSKA (reference sequence). The CDR3 is 23 residues long. DNA of the CDR3: TGCAGTGCTAGAGATTCCTTGTACCCAAGGACTAGCGGGAGGGCCGGTTCGGCCGGGGAGCTGTTTTTT. Translated: CSARDSLYPRTSGRAGSAGELFF.

As to this clonotype: A read error may explain this, as a much larger clone is one base away. The V and J genes are TRBV4-3 and TRBJ1-1; unclear D gene. This CDR3 is built from 16 residues. The V end was cut by 0 bases, the J end by 1 base, with 12 bases between. Germline CDR1 LGHNA, CDR2 YSLEER. CDR3: CASSQDRSRTNTEAFF. DNA for the CDR3: TGCGCCAGCAGCCAAGATAGGTCGCGGACGAACACTGAAGCTTTCTTT.

There are many counts of this clonotype. J is TRBJ2-7 and V is TRBV5-1; D uncertain. This CDR3 is 14 amino acids long. Germline CDR1 and CDR2: SGHRS and YFSETQ. V was trimmed by 0 bases and J by 2 bases, leaving 9 bases between them. The CDR3 DNA follows: TGCGCCAGCAGCTTGGTCGGCAGAACCTACGAGCAGTACTTC. It specifies CASSLVGRTYEQYF.

Worth noting for this clonotype: Since the CDR3 does not end with the conserved phenylalanine or tryptophan, this likely comes from a read error. The chain's CDR3 is CASSLFGQGAYGQYL. CDR3 nucleotide sequence: TGTGCCAGCAGCTTGTTCGGACAGGGGGCCTACGGGCAGTACTTA. The chain couples TRBV5-5 to TRBJ2-7; 11 bases are shared with TRBD1. Germline CDR1 is SGHKS and CDR2 is YYEKEE (reference sequence). This CDR3 has 15 residues.

This clonotype was observed a few times. The chain has TRBV6-5 and TRBJ2-7; TRBD1 agrees at 9 bases. CDR1 and CDR2 (germline): MNHEY, SVGAGI. Unmatched junction bases numbered 5, after V lost 2 bases and J lost 6 bases. The CDR3 covers 14 residues. The CDR3 coding sequence is TGTGCCAGCAGTTACGGGACAGGGCTCCGCGAGCAGTACTTC. This encodes CASSYGTGLREQYF.

The V call is TRBV27, the J call TRBJ2-5; D not certain. V was cut by 3 bases and J by 5 bases, with 10 bases left in between. CDR3 length: 13 residues. CDR1 is MNHEY and CDR2 is SMNVEV in the germline V gene (reference sequence). The CDR3 loop reads CASSFTVGETQYF. The CDR3 DNA follows: TGTGCCAGCAGTTTTACGGTGGGCGAGACCCAGTACTTC.

This clonotype was recorded many times. The rearrangement links TRBV20-1 to TRBJ2-5; 9 bases fit TRBD2. Per germline, CDR1 DFQATT and CDR2 SNEGSKA (reference sequence). The CDR3 has 14 residues. Trimming cost V 2 bases and J 2 bases; bases outside gene matches: 3. This CDR3 reads CSARSSGVQETQYF. CDR3 DNA: TGCAGTGCTAGATCTAGCGGGGTACAAGAGACCCAGTACTTC.

The chain carries TRBV19 and TRBJ1-3; TRBD1 is a possible D gene (6 bases). The CDR3 has 18 residues. The germline V gene encodes CDR1 LNHDA and CDR2 SQIVND (reference sequence). V lost 7 bases and J lost 0, with 22 bases in between. The CDR3 DNA sequence: TGTGCCAGTATTAAACCGGAACAGGGAAGTCCCTCTGGAAACACCATATATTTT. Amino acid sequence: CASIKPEQGSPSGNTIYF.

This clonotype appeared a few times. V gene TRBV7-2 combines with J gene TRBJ2-7; no reliable D call. Germline assignment: CDR1 SGHTA and CDR2 FQGNSA. The germline V and J ends were trimmed by 1 base and 6 bases, with 16 bases remaining between them. The CDR3 runs 15 residues. CDR3 residues: CASSLGMGILREQYF. In DNA form, the CDR3 reads TGTGCCAGCAGCTTAGGTATGGGAATACTACGCGAGCAGTACTTC. Drawing the rest from reference TRBV7-2 and TRBJ2-7, the complete variable domain is GAGVSQSPSNKVTEKGKDVELRCDPISGHTALYWYRQSLGQGLEFLIYFQGNSAPDKSGLPSDRFSAERTGGSVSTLTIQRTQQEDSAVYLCASSLGMGILREQYFGPGTRLTVT.

At least ten counts were recorded for this clonotype. The J gene is TRBJ2-5, the V gene TRBV7-9; D may be TRBD2 (6 bases). Trimming cost V 0 bases and J 3 bases, with 8 bases left between them. The CDR3 extends over 14 amino acids. Germline V CDR1 and CDR2: SEHNR, FQNEAQ (reference sequence). CDR3 nucleotide sequence: TGTGCCAGCAGCTTAGCGGGGGGAAAAGAGACCCAGTACTTC. Protein: CASSLAGGKETQYF.

This clonotype was found once. The gene calls are TRBV7-8 and TRBJ1-3, with TRBD1 as a possible D gene (5 bases). Germline assignment: CDR1 SGHVS and CDR2 FQNEAQ. This CDR3 has 16 residues. Trimming left V 0 bases short and J 5 bases short, with 14 bases between. The CDR3 DNA reads as TGTGCCAGCAGCTTAGCCCGTCAGGGTGTGAGAAACACCATATATTTT. As protein: CASSLARQGVRNTIYF.

This rearrangement joins TRBV6-5 to TRBJ1-1, with D possibly TRBD1 on 5 matching bases. Trimming removed 7 bases at V and 4 bases at J, with 13 bases between. The CDR3 contains 13 residues. CDR1 MNHEY and CDR2 SVGAGI come from the germline V gene. The CDR3 spells CASNRYGATEAFF. CDR3 DNA sequence: TGTGCCAGCAACCGTTATGGGGCCACTGAAGCTTTCTTT.